This T cell receptor beta chain emerged from a study of T cell responses to AZD1222 COVID-19 vaccine. As for this clone: The antigen is not known.

The germline CDR1 and CDR2 sequences are SGHVS and FNYEAQ. Trimming removed 1 base from V and 8 bases from J, with 5 bases in between. The CDR3 covers 12 residues. Method: immunoSEQ multiplex PCR; TCRdb's copy keeps in-frame clones and lacks some. The sample lists some 100,000 clones, about 88% occurring once. General study findings and limits: The donors showed a predominance of white British ancestry and of females, with possible underestimation of clonal diversity.

The genes are TRBV7-6 and TRBJ2-2; D remains ambiguous. The source is an adult in good health. The sample here was peripheral blood, taken on day 0 of AZD1222 vaccination. The CDR3 DNA sequence: TGTGCCAGCAGCTTAGTCGAGGGGGAGCTGTTTTTT. It is translated as CASSLVEGELFF.